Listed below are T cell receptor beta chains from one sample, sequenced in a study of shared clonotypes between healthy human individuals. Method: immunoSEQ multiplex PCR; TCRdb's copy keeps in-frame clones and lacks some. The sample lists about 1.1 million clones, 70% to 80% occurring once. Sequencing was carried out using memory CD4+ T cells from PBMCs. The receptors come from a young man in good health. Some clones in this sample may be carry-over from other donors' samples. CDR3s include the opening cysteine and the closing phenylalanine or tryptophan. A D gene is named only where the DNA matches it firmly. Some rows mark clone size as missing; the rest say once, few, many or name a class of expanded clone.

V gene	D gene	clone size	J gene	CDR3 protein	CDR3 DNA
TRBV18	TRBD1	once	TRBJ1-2	CASSGTGENYGYTF	TGTGCCAGCTCAGGAACAGGGGAAAACTATGGCTACACCTTC
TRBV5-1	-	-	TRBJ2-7	CASSFGFGSGQYF	TGCGCCAGCAGCTTCGGATTTGGGTCAGGGCAGTACTTC
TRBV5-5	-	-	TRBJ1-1	CASSSQVESFF	TGTGCCAGCAGCTCACAGGTCGAATCTTTCTTT
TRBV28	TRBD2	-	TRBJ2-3	CASRRTSGGQADTQYF	TGTGCCAGCAGGCGGACTAGCGGAGGGCAGGCAGATACGCAGTATTTT
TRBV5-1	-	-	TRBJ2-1	CASSLAFSSASLGQFF	TGCGCCAGCAGCTTGGCGTTCTCGTCAGCTTCCCTTGGGCAGTTCTTC
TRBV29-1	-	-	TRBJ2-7	CSVAIMGKQYF	TGCAGCGTAGCTATTATGGGAAAGCAGTACTTC
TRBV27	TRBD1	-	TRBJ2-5	CASSPLPGTGREETQYF	TGTGCCAGCAGTCCGCTGCCCGGGACAGGCAGGGAAGAGACCCAGTACTTC
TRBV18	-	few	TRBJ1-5	CASSPTDNSNQPQHF	TGTGCCAGCTCACCAACTGACAATAGCAATCAGCCCCAGCATTTT
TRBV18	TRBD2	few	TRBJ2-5	CASSPRLAGAGETQYF	TGTGCCAGCTCACCCCGACTAGCGGGAGCGGGGGAGACCCAGTACTTC
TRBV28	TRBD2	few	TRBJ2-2	CASSPRGRGYTGELFF	TGTGCCAGCTCACCTAGAGGGAGGGGTTACACCGGGGAGCTGTTTTTT
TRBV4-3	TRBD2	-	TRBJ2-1	CASSQDPGLAGGNEQFF	TGCGCCAGCAGCCAAGATCCGGGACTAGCGGGAGGAAATGAGCAGTTCTTC
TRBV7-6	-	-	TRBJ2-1	CASSPNTGNYNEQFF	TGTGCCAGCAGCCCTAACACAGGGAACTACAATGAGCAGTTCTTC
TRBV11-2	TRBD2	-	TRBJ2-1	CASSSVLAGYNEQFF	TGTGCCAGCAGCTCCGTTCTAGCGGGATACAATGAGCAGTTCTTC
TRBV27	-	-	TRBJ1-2	CASRRDINYGYTF	TGTGCCAGCCGCAGGGATATTAACTATGGCTACACCTTC
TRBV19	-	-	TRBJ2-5	CVTKQEETQYF	TGTGTCACTAAACAAGAGGAGACCCAGTACTTC
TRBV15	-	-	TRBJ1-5	CATSRAGGNQPQHF	TGTGCCACCAGCAGAGCAGGGGGCAATCAGCCCCAGCATTTT
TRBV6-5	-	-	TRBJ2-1	CASSYSQGRLWNEQFF	TGTGCCAGCAGTTACTCGCAGGGGCGTTTATGGAATGAGCAGTTCTTC
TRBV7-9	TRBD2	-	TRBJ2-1	CASTRGGERNEQFF	TGTGCCAGCACCCGGGGAGGGGAAAGGAATGAGCAGTTCTTC
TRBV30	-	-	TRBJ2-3	CAWRADHDTQYF	TGTGCCTGGAGAGCTGATCATGATACGCAGTATTTT
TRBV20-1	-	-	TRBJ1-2	CSAGGQRYTF	TGCAGTGCTGGGGGACAACGCTACACCTTC
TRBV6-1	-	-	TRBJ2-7	CASSEAVWVSEQYF	TGTGCCAGCAGTGAAGCGGTCTGGGTATCCGAGCAGTACTTC
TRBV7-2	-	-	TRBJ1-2	CASSQQGGYGYTF	TGTGCCAGCAGCCAACAGGGAGGCTATGGCTACACCTTC
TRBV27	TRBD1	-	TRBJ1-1	CASSLRRDSLAEAFF	TGTGCCAGCAGTTTACGAAGGGACAGTCTAGCTGAAGCTTTCTTT
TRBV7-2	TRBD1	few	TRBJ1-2	CASSPSSDRGGYGYTF	TGTGCCAGCAGCCCTTCCTCGGACAGGGGGGGCTATGGCTACACCTTC
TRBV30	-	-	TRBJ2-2	CAWGGNTGELFF	TGTGCCTGGGGAGGGAACACCGGGGAGCTGTTTTTT
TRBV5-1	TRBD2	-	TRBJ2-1	CASRPPTSGSSYNEQFF	TGCGCCAGCAGGCCTCCCACTAGCGGGAGCTCCTACAATGAGCAGTTCTTC
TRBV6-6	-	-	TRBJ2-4	CASSYSSRTNTDIQYF	TGTGCCAGCAGTTACTCGAGCCGAACGAACACGGACATTCAGTACTTC
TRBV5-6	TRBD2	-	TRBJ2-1	CASSSSGLATYNEQFF	TGTGCCAGCAGCTCATCGGGACTAGCGACCTACAATGAGCAGTTCTTC
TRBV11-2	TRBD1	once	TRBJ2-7	CASSLFGTVPYEQYF	TGTGCCAGCAGCTTATTCGGGACAGTCCCCTACGAGCAGTACTTC
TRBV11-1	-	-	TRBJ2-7	CASSLGLDGSYEQYF	TGTGCCAGCAGCTTAGGGCTAGACGGCTCCTACGAGCAGTACTTC
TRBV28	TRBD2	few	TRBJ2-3	CASSLSGGSAPDTQYF	TGTGCCAGCAGTTTGTCTGGCGGGAGTGCTCCGGATACGCAGTATTTT
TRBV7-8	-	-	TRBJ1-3	CASSLGVQSGNTIYF	TGTGCCAGCAGCTTAGGAGTCCAATCTGGAAACACCATATATTTT
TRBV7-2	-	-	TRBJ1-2	CASSLRRAPSYGYTF	TGTGCCAGCAGCTTAAGGCGGGCCCCGTCCTATGGCTACACCTTC
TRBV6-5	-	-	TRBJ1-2	CASSYSGTTLNYGYTF	TGTGCCAGCAGTTACTCTGGGACAACCCTTAACTATGGCTACACCTTC
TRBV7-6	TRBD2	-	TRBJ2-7	CASSLRMGGSGSEQYF	TGTGCCAGCAGCTTAAGGATGGGCGGGAGTGGGTCCGAGCAGTACTTC
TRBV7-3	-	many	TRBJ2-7	CASSSPDTGRQYF	TGTGCCAGCAGCTCTCCGGACACGGGACGGCAGTACTTC
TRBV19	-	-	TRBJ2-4	CASSSASPGDIQYF	TGTGCCAGTAGTTCGGCCTCCCCGGGGGACATTCAGTACTTC
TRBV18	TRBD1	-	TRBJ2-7	CASSIRDRGQGEQYF	TGTGCCAGCTCAATCCGGGACAGGGGGCAAGGAGAGCAGTACTTC
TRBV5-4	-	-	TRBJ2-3	CASSSGGTDTQYF	TGTGCCAGCAGTTCCGGCGGCACAGATACGCAGTATTTT
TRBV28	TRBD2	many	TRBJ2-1	CASTLIGPTSGRYNEQFF	TGTGCCAGCACCCTCATCGGGCCGACTAGCGGGAGATACAATGAGCAGTTCTTC
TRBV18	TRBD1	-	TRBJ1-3	CASSRQGALSGNTIYF	TGTGCCAGCTCTCGACAGGGGGCACTCTCTGGAAACACCATATATTTT
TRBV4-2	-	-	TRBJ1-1	CASSPIGGETEAFF	TGTGCCAGCAGCCCGATTGGGGGGGAAACTGAAGCTTTCTTT
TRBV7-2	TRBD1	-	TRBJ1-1	CASSTDRDTEAFF	TGTGCCAGCAGCACAGACAGGGACACTGAAGCTTTCTTT
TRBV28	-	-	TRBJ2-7	CASSFMGGGYEQYF	TGTGCCAGCAGTTTTATGGGAGGCGGCTACGAGCAGTACTTC
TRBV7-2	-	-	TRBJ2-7	CASSLVSNYEQYF	TGTGCCAGCAGCTTAGTGTCGAACTACGAGCAGTACTTC
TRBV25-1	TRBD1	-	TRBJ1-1	CASRIRTGTLSTEAFF	TGTGCCAGCAGGATCCGGACAGGGACGTTGAGCACTGAAGCTTTCTTT
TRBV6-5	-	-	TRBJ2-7	CASRVGVAYEQYF	TGTGCCAGCCGAGTCGGGGTAGCCTACGAGCAGTACTTC
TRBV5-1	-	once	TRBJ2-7	CASSLGPSTSSSYEQYF	TGCGCCAGCAGCTTGGGTCCCTCCACCAGTAGCTCCTACGAGCAGTACTTC
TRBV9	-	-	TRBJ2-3	CASSVVPNGDTQYF	TGTGCCAGCAGCGTAGTCCCCAACGGGGATACGCAGTATTTT